This T cell receptor (beta chain) was recorded in a study of siplizumab effects on memory and regulatory T cells. Points from the study as a whole: The drug siplizumab significantly decreased the alloreactive sequences that could be traced to unstimulated CD4+ memory cells.

The assay was immunoSEQ multiplex PCR, and TCRdb's table has in-frame clones only and misses some. In the table there are approximately 52,000 clones, under 98% of which are singletons. With regard to this clone: Its antigen is unknown.

The germline CDR1 and CDR2 sequences are LGHNA and YSLEER. J gave up 8 bases and V 3 bases, and 10 bases lay outside the gene matches. The CDR3 has 16 residues. The clonotype was recovered from a human donor in good health. Material: naive CD4+ T cells sorted from blood. The J gene is TRBJ2-1, the V gene TRBV4-3, with 10 nucleotides matching TRBD2. The CDR3 region is CASSQFGDLAGDEQFF. For the CDR3, the DNA is TGCGCCAGCAGCCAGTTTGGGGATCTAGCGGGAGATGAGCAGTTCTTC.